This is a list of T cell receptor beta chains from one sample in a study of T cells in Graves' hyperthyroidism and ophthalmopathy. Each CDR3 protein is one row after TCRdb ran MiXCR on the multiplex PCR reads. The sample holds about 270,000 distinct CDR3 sequences, approximately 21% seen once. The sequencing input was blood. Receptors originate from a young man with Graves' ophthalmopathy. CDR3s leave out the opening cysteine and the closing phenylalanine or tryptophan. Each record gives: V gene, CDR3 length, D gene, J gene, CDR3 protein. A D gene is named only where the DNA matches it firmly.

TRBV28	13	TRBD1	TRBJ2-7	ASSTRQGTPREQY
TRBV12-3/TRBV12-4	13	TRBD2	TRBJ2-1	ASSFSASGANEQF
TRBV30	12	TRBD1	TRBJ1-6	AWSVPGGGSPLH
TRBV20-1	13	TRBD1	TRBJ2-6	SAKTGGAGANVLT
TRBV3-1	11	-	TRBJ2-7	ASSQIPGYEQY
TRBV20-1	9	-	TRBJ2-7	SAHQGYEQY
TRBV27	14	TRBD2	TRBJ2-3	ASRPLAEPSTDTQY
TRBV12-5	11	-	TRBJ2-3	ASSSLLGDTQY
TRBV6-1	12	-	TRBJ1-1	ASSELEGSTEAF
TRBV9	13	TRBD2	TRBJ2-7	ASSSPRGGFYEQY
TRBV7-9	12	-	TRBJ1-1	ASSLLASNTEAF
TRBV10-2	11	-	TRBJ2-7	ASSSGGPYEQY
TRBV2	12	-	TRBJ1-1	ASSFTRTNTEAF
TRBV12-3/TRBV12-4	15	TRBD2	TRBJ2-1	ASSGILAGGPYNEQF
TRBV6-9	14	TRBD2	TRBJ2-3	ASSSRIAGGVDTQY
TRBV12-3/TRBV12-4	12	-	TRBJ1-2	ASNQRQTGYGYT
TRBV12-3/TRBV12-4	10	-	TRBJ2-3	ASSPHLDTQY
TRBV12-5	10	-	TRBJ1-5	ASGFPDQPQH
TRBV5-1	13	TRBD1	TRBJ2-7	ASSRDRGISYEQY
TRBV27	12	TRBD1	TRBJ1-5	ASSFRGRGQPQH
TRBV28	12	-	TRBJ2-1	ATKRLETYNEQF
TRBV27	13	TRBD1	TRBJ1-2	ASSQRTGDDYGYT
TRBV7-9	9	-	TRBJ2-1	ASSQGRWQF
TRBV7-2	11	-	TRBJ2-3	ASSFEDRSTQY
TRBV11-2	14	-	TRBJ2-5	ASSHVGGGYQETQY
TRBV6-1	12	-	TRBJ2-1	ASSDAGSYNEQF
TRBV5-6	12	-	TRBJ2-4	ASSLSVGKNIQY
TRBV11-2	14	-	TRBJ2-5	ASSLRKRQGLETQY
TRBV19	12	-	TRBJ1-3	ASRIAGSGNTTY
TRBV30	10	-	TRBJ2-4	AWSVQGGIQY
TRBV4-1	13	-	TRBJ1-4	ASSQGQVNAEKLF
TRBV30	11	-	TRBJ1-1	AWREQGNTEAF
TRBV18	13	-	TRBJ2-2	ASSKDDGITGELF
TRBV28	11	-	TRBJ2-2	ASSLRLAGELF
TRBV28	13	-	TRBJ1-4	ASSPTSVNNEKLF
TRBV9	11	-	TRBJ2-5	ASSVSSRETQY
TRBV30	15	TRBD1	TRBJ1-6	AWREHRDRVWRSPLH
TRBV4-1	13	TRBD1	TRBJ1-2	ASSLPGQGSYGYT
TRBV20-1	11	TRBD1	TRBJ1-2	SAPTGGRDGYT
TRBV6-2/TRBV6-3	11	TRBD1	TRBJ2-1	ASRTGGFNEQF
TRBV20-1	16	TRBD2	TRBJ2-3	SARVPGLVRSSQDTQY
TRBV11-3	13	TRBD2	TRBJ2-7	ASSLGLAGPYEQY
TRBV20-1	9	-	TRBJ2-5	SARAQETQY
TRBV20-1	13	TRBD1	TRBJ2-1	SAAPGQGNVNEQF
TRBV20-1	13	-	TRBJ1-3	SAVEDGYSGNTIY
TRBV30	12	-	TRBJ2-1	AWRPSPSYNEQF
TRBV7-2	13	-	TRBJ1-1	ASSFTGRTNTEAF
TRBV6-1	12	-	TRBJ1-1	ASSEGQANTEAF
TRBV2	12	-	TRBJ2-2	ASMGTPTTGELF
TRBV15	12	TRBD2	TRBJ2-5	ATSRELAGATQY
TRBV11-1	12	TRBD1	TRBJ2-3	ASSDVQGADTQY
TRBV6-1	15	TRBD2	TRBJ2-1	ASSESRYAGGPDEQF
TRBV5-1	11	-	TRBJ1-1	ASSETENTEAF